This TCR beta chain was sequenced in a study of Graves' ophthalmopathy and Graves' hyperthyroidism listed by TCRdb under 2018. The study in broad terms: Peripheral blood samples were taken at the time of initial diagnosis, before any treatment was given. In total, 135 blood samples were TCR-sequenced: around 42 ophthalmopathy, some 75 hyperthyroidism and approximately 17 hyperthyroidism-to-ophthalmopathy patients. To tell Graves' ophthalmopathy apart from Graves' hyperthyroidism, and to predict which patients would progress to ophthalmopathy, the study relied on TCR beta repertoire signatures. After sampling, hyperthyroidism patients received methimazole starting at 30 mg daily, and ophthalmopathy patients received high-dose intravenous methylprednisolone. To explore V-J signatures distinguishing ophthalmopathy from hyperthyroidism, a discovery set of some 100 patients (43 ophthalmopathy, about 57 stable hyperthyroidism) was enrolled. The independent validation cohort included about 20 hyperthyroidism patients plus 17 patients who later progressed from hyperthyroidism to ophthalmopathy. In more than five hyperthyroidism patients, T-cell repertoires of thyroid tissue and blood were compared.

Findings and caveats that apply to the study as a whole: No statistical method was used to predetermine the sample size, and group allocation was not hidden from the investigators. Ophthalmopathy was separated from stable hyperthyroidism by the 13-signature model with about 88% sensitivity and less than 82% specificity in cross-validation and with 80%/75% in the test set. In validation, the model predicted ophthalmopathy progression with 55% to 71% sensitivity and around 72% specificity; some 13 predicted patients were CT-confirmed with GO in a median of about 7.1 months. Most of the expanded thyroid clonotypes with a frequency above 0.001 were also detected in blood, and it was suggested that the thyroid immune response may be reflected by blood repertoires.

A remark on this clonotype: The antigen it recognizes is unknown. No per-base quality is available; no much larger clone lies one base away.

Patients with ophthalmopathy had moderately to severely active disease, with a Clinical Activity Score of 3 or more, a NOSPECS grade of 4 or more, and a disease duration of less than 3 months. Patients were excluded if they had other autoimmune diseases, uncontrolled infections, pregnancy or lactation. Diagnosis was based on clinical symptoms, serum thyroxine, TRAb, thyroid ultrasound and orbital computed tomography. Ficoll-Paque density gradient centrifugation was used to isolate PBMCs from about 10 ml of fresh peripheral blood. Trizol reagent was used to extract the total RNA, and its quality was then checked on an Agilent 2100 Bioanalyzer. V is trimmed back by 4 bases and J by 0 bases, and the junction contains 3 bases that no gene match accounts for. Inclusive of the bounding cysteine and phenylalanine, the CDR3 is 14 residues long. The CDR3 DNA has 42 bases and is translated from base 1. According to the germline V gene (reference sequence), CDR1 reads LNHNV and CDR2 reads YYDKDF.

For repertoire sequencing, the TCR beta CDR3 regions were amplified from RNA transcripts. The first round was an RT-PCR using HTBI primers with the Qiagen OneStep RT-PCR kit, and this first round was followed by a second-round multiplex PCR, then size selection and purification. Libraries were sequenced on an Illumina HiSeq2000 using paired-end 100 bp reads. The published analysis was carried out like this. SOAPnuke was used to process the reads, throwing out any read that had adapters, had uncalled bases, had a mean Phred below 15, or lacked an exact constant-primer or identifier match. COPE v1.2.5 was used to merge high-quality paired reads. Each unique nucleotide sequence was treated as a clonotype, and MiTCR v1.1 was used to align the clonotypes to the IMGT TRB V, D and J references. The analysis was limited to V-J combinations with a frequency above 0.0001, which together covered 99.2% of repertoires. For each V-J combination, a TCR clonal expansion and chaos score was defined as F50 clonal expansion divided by the chaos observed in the TCRdist matrix. Features were reduced by Welch's t-statistics and random forest to approximately 13 V-J combinations, which fed a naive Bayes classifier. The similarity between thyroid and blood repertoires was quantified using the Morisita-Horn index. The public reads were run again by TCRdb, first through fastp at Q25 and then through MiXCR, and only productive beta chains were kept. Entries are consolidated by CDR3 protein sequence, retaining the most common genes and DNA. Clone size and V and J calls follow TCRdb, not the original study. This sample gives about 240,000 distinct CDR3 sequences in total; roughly 50% of them show up just once. The biggest ten clones account for less than 50% of the sample.

This sequence was found in an adult man with Graves' ophthalmopathy. The specimen was peripheral blood. The chain is made from TRBV15 and TRBJ2-7; 7 bases in between match TRBD1. The DNA sequence reads TGTGCCACCAGCACGACAGGGTTCTCCTACGAGCAGTACTTC. The encoded protein is CATSTTGFSYEQYF.